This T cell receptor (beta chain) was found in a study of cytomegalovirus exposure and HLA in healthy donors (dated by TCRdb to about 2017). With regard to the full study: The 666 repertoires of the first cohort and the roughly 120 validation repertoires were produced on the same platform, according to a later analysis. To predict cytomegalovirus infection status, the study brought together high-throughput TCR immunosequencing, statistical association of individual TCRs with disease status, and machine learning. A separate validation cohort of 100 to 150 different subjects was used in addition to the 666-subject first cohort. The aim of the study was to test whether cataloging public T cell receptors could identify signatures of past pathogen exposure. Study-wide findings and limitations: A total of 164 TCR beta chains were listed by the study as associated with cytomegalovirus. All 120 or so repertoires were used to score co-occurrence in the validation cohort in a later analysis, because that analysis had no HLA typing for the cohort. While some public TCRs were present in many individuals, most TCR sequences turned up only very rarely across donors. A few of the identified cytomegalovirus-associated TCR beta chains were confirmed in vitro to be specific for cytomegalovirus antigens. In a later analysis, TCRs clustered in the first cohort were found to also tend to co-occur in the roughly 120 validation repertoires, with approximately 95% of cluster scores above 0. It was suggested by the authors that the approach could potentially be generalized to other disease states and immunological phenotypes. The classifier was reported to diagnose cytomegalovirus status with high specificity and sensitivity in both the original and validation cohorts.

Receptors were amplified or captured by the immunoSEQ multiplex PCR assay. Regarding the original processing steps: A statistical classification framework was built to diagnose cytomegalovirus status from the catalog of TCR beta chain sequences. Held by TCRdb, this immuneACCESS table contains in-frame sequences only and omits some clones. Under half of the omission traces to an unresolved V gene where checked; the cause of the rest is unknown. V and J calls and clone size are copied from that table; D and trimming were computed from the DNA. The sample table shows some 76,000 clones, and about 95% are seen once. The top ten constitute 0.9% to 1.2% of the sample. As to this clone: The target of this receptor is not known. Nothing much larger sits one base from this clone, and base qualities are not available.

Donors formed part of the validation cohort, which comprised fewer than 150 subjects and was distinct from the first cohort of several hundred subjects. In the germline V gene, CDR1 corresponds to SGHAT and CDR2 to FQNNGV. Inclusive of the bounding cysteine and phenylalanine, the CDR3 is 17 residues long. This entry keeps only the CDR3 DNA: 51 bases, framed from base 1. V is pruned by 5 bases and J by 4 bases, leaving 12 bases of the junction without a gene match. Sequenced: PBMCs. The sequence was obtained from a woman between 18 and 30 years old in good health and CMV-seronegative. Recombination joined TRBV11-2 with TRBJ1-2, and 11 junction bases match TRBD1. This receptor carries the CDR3 CASSPQTFGQGAYGYTF. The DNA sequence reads TGTGCCAGCAGCCCGCAAACCTTCGGACAGGGGGCCTATGGCTACACCTTC.